The 24 T cell receptor beta chains below were found in one sample sequenced in a study of blood T cell repertoires in COVID-19. Here immunoSEQ multiplex PCR was the method, and the copy in TCRdb shows in-frame clones only, minus some. The sample consists of around 400,000 clones, approximately 89% of them appearing once. The sequenced sample was PBMCs or T cells enriched from blood (not recorded which). The receptors shown here come from a middle-aged woman who had been exposed to COVID-19.

The chain links TRBV18 to TRBJ2-1; 8 bases line up with TRBD2. The CDR3 length is 16 residues. The V gene end was trimmed by 3 bases and the J gene end by 4 bases; junction bases not matched to a gene: 8. Germline V gives CDR1 KGHSH, CDR2 LQKENI. The CDR3 bases are TGTGCCAGCTCACCCCGACCGGGACTAGAGTACAATGAGCAGTTCTTC. Residues: CASSPRPGLEYNEQFF.

This clone was detected once. The chain couples TRBV29-1 to TRBJ1-1; D is unclear. The CDR3 is made up of 12 amino acids. The germline CDR1 and CDR2 sequences are SQVTM and ANQGSEA. V was clipped by 7 bases and J by 0 bases, with 9 bases between them. CDR3 loop: CSASRVNTEAFF. CDR3 nucleotides: TGCAGCGCCTCTCGCGTGAACACTGAAGCTTTCTTT.

The rearrangement joins TRBV6-2 or TRBV6-3 to TRBJ1-4; tentatively, D is TRBD1 (5 bases). The CDR3 covers 17 residues. V lost 2 bases to trimming and J lost 0 bases, with 13 bases between them. Germline assignment: CDR1 MNHEY and CDR2 SVGEGT. CDR3 DNA sequence: TGTGCCAGCAGTTACGTGGGGCCGTCTGCAACTAATGAAAAACTGTTTTTT. Its protein product is CASSYVGPSATNEKLFF.

This clone was detected once. The rearrangement uses TRBV7-2 and TRBJ2-7; 13 bases align to TRBD2. V lost 4 bases and J lost 4; bases outside the gene matches: 4. The CDR3 is 15 residues long. Germline-derived CDR1 and CDR2 are SGHTA and FQGNSA. The DNA of the CDR3 is TGTGCCAGCAGCTATACTAGCGGGAGGGAGTACGAGCAGTACTTC. Protein sequence: CASSYTSGREYEQYF.

V usage is TRBV27 and J usage is TRBJ2-2, with 8 nucleotides matching TRBD2. The CDR3 spans 15 residues. The V and J ends lost 7 bases and 1 base, in that order; junction bases with no gene match: 5. Germline CDR1 reads MNHEY; CDR2 reads SMNVEV (reference sequence). In DNA form, the CDR3 reads TGTGCCAGCACCTTAGCGGGGCGGAACACCGGGGAGCTGTTTTTT. It translates to CASTLAGRNTGELFF.

This chain connects TRBV15 to TRBJ1-5; TRBD1 matches at 10 bases. The CDR3 loop spans 18 amino acids. Germline lookup yields CDR1 LNHNV and CDR2 YYDKDF (reference sequence). Trimming took 0 bases from V and 10 from J; bases not matched to a gene: 15. CDR3 DNA: TGTGCCACCAGCAGAGATCCCGGGACAGGGGCTGGGGATAATCCCCAGCATTTT. It specifies CATSRDPGTGAGDNPQHF.

The chain combines TRBV7-9 with TRBJ1-2, with 10 bases fitting TRBD1. The CDR3 runs to 16 residues. Trimming at V came to 5 bases and at J to 2 bases, leaving 8 bases not matched to a gene. Germline-derived CDR1 and CDR2 are SEHNR and FQNEAQ (reference sequence). The CDR3 loop is CASSPWDRGINYGYTF. The CDR3 nucleotides are TGTGCCAGCAGCCCGTGGGACAGGGGCATCAACTATGGCTACACCTTC.

This clone was detected once. The V call is TRBV6-5, the J call TRBJ1-1; TRBD1 matches 7 bases. Germline CDR1 MNHEY, CDR2 SVGAGI. V lost 6 bases, J lost 1 base, and 8 bases stayed unmatched. The CDR3 covers 15 residues. Here the CDR3 reads CASRVDRRENTEAFF. The DNA for the CDR3 is TGTGCCAGCAGGGTGGACAGGCGCGAGAACACTGAAGCTTTCTTT.

This rearrangement joins TRBV19 to TRBJ1-1, with D uncertain. The V end was cut by 1 base, the J end by 0 bases, with 9 bases between. The CDR3 is 15 residues long. The germline V gene has CDR1 LNHDA and CDR2 SQIVND (reference sequence). The CDR3 nucleotides are TGTGCCAGTAGTATAGGGGCAGTACTGAACACTGAAGCTTTCTTT. Residues: CASSIGAVLNTEAFF.

The rearrangement links TRBV7-9 to TRBJ2-4, with 12 nucleotides matching TRBD2. The germline CDR1 and CDR2 sequences are SEHNR and FQNEAQ (reference sequence). V lost 5 bases and J lost 6; bases outside the gene matches: 8. The length of the CDR3 is 16 residues. Here the CDR3 reads CASSMLAGGPRNIQYF. CDR3 coding DNA: TGTGCCAGCAGCATGCTAGCGGGGGGGCCTCGAAACATTCAGTACTTC. The whole variable domain, remainder taken from reference TRBV7-9 and TRBJ2-4, is DTGVSQNPRHKITKRGQNVTFRCDPISEHNRLYWYRQTLGQGPEFLTYFQNEAQLEKSRLLSDRFSAERPKGSFSTLEIQRTEQGDSAMYLCASSMLAGGPRNIQYFGAGTRLSVL.

The chain's CDR3 is CASSLETNTEAFF. Written as DNA, the CDR3 is TGTGCCAGCAGCTTGGAGACGAACACTGAAGCTTTCTTT. The gene calls are TRBV7-6 and TRBJ1-1; D unresolved. Trimming stripped 3 bases from V and 1 base from J, with 6 bases between. The germline V gene has CDR1 SGHVS and CDR2 FNYEAQ. The CDR3 runs to 13 residues.

V usage is TRBV24-1 and J usage is TRBJ1-3; D perhaps matches TRBD1 (5 bases). This CDR3 comprises 13 residues. Germline V gene data show CDR1 as KGHDR and CDR2 as SFDVKD. V was clipped by 9 bases and J by 1 base, with 9 bases between them. The CDR3 nucleotides are TGTGCCACCTCTCCAGGGTCTGGAAACACCATATATTTT. Protein: CATSPGSGNTIYF.

The genes are TRBV15 and TRBJ1-2; a weak D match, TRBD1 (6 bases). This CDR3 contains 15 residues. Trimming cost V 0 bases and J 0 bases, with 8 bases left between them. Germline V lookup: CDR1 LNHNV, CDR2 YYDKDF (reference sequence). CDR3 nucleotides: TGTGCCACCAGCAGAGAGCAGGGGTCTAACTATGGCTACACCTTC. Its translation is CATSREQGSNYGYTF.

Note on this clone: One junction end does not reproduce the germline sequence, and a read error may be involved. The chain links TRBV12-3 or TRBV12-4 to TRBJ1-2; 7 positions match TRBD1. CDR3 length: 13 residues. CDR3: CASTLDRVRGYTF. The CDR3 DNA reads TGTGCCAGCACTTTAGACAGGGTGAGAGGCTACACCTTC.

As regards this clone: The sample has other DNA sequences that encode this CDR3 too. The chain joins TRBV5-1 to TRBJ2-7; 9 bases line up with TRBD1. CDR1 and CDR2 (germline): SGHRS, YFSETQ. This CDR3 is 14 amino acids long. V gave up 5 bases and J gave up 4 bases; unmatched junction bases: 7. The CDR3 region is CASSSGQGRYEQYF. The CDR3 DNA sequence: TGCGCCAGCAGTTCTGGACAGGGGAGGTACGAGCAGTACTTC.

The V and J genes are TRBV27 and TRBJ2-6, with 8 bases aligning to TRBD1. CDR1 and CDR2 from the germline V gene are MNHEY and SMNVEV (reference sequence). V gave up 7 bases and J gave up 0 bases; unmatched junction bases: 5. This CDR3 comprises 16 residues. CDR3 sequence: CASKTGAYSGANVLTF. As DNA, the CDR3 is TGTGCCAGCAAGACAGGGGCGTACTCTGGGGCCAACGTCCTGACTTTC.

This chain connects TRBV11-3 to TRBJ2-2; perhaps TRBD1 as D (5 bases). Germline V CDR1 and CDR2: SGHNT, YENEEA. This CDR3 contains 15 residues. V lost 4 bases, J lost 0 bases, and 9 bases lay in between. The DNA of the CDR3 is TGTGCCAGCAGCTGGGGCAGATCGAACACCGGGGAGCTGTTTTTT. This encodes CASSWGRSNTGELFF. Based on the CDR3 plus reference TRBV11-3 and TRBJ2-2, the full variable domain is EAGVVQSPRYKIIEKKQPVAFWCNPISGHNTLYWYLQNLGQGPELLIRYENEEAVDDSQLPKDRFSAERLKGVDSTLKIQPAELGDSAVYLCASSWGRSNTGELFFGEGSRLTVL.

The chain couples TRBV6-4 to TRBJ1-3, with 10 bases that match TRBD1. Germline CDR1 is MRHNA and CDR2 is SNTAGT. V dropped 0 bases and J dropped 0; count of bases not matched to a gene: 8. The CDR3 spans 19 residues. CDR3 protein: CASSDSWRGQGSSGNTIYF. CDR3 DNA sequence: TGTGCCAGCAGTGACTCGTGGAGGGGACAGGGGAGCTCTGGAAACACCATATATTTT.

The J gene is TRBJ2-7, the V gene TRBV10-2; 9 bases agree with TRBD1. CDR1 WSHSY and CDR2 SAAADI come from the germline V gene. J gave up 4 bases and V 0 bases, and 4 bases lay outside the gene matches. The CDR3 loop spans 15 amino acids. The CDR3 loop reads CASSESGTGSYEQYF. CDR3 nucleotide sequence: TGCGCCAGCAGTGAGTCGGGGACAGGGTCGTACGAGCAGTACTTC.

The gene calls are TRBV18 and TRBJ1-1, with 8 bases aligning to TRBD1. The V gene end was trimmed by 3 bases and the J gene end by 4 bases; junction bases not matched to a gene: 10. There are 16 residues in the CDR3. Germline CDR1 reads KGHSH; CDR2 reads LQKENI. This chain's CDR3 is CASSPLTGVGATEAFF. In DNA form, the CDR3 reads TGTGCCAGCTCACCCTTGACAGGGGTGGGGGCCACTGAAGCTTTCTTT.

The CDR3 DNA sequence: TGTGCCAGAAACGGAGGAGGAGGCTACGAGCAGTACTTC. Its protein is CARNGGGGYEQYF. The chain recombines TRBV6-9 with TRBJ2-7, with a weak D call TRBD2 (5 bases). The V and J ends lost 9 bases and 3 bases respectively, with 15 bases between them. The germline gives CDR1 MNHGY, CDR2 SVAAGI. The CDR3 spans 13 residues.

The chain uses TRBV5-1 and TRBJ2-1, with 8 bases aligning to TRBD2. The CDR3 is made up of 16 amino acids. CDR1 and CDR2 (germline): SGHRS, YFSETQ. V was pared by 4 bases and J by 3 bases, with 9 bases of the junction left unmatched. The DNA of the CDR3 is TGCGCCAGCAGCCCTCTCAAAAGCGGGGGCTACAATGAGCAGTTCTTC. This encodes CASSPLKSGGYNEQFF.

The rearrangement joins TRBV6-5 to TRBJ1-2; TRBD1 aligns across 9 bases. J gave up 5 bases and V 1 base, and 8 bases lay outside the gene matches. This CDR3 comprises 16 residues. Germline CDR1 MNHEY, CDR2 SVGAGI. The CDR3 nucleotides are TGTGCCAGCAGTTACTTGATGTTTGGACAGGGGTATGGCTACACCTTC. The encoded protein is CASSYLMFGQGYGYTF.

The V and J genes are TRBV5-1 and TRBJ2-1; 11 bases are shared with TRBD1. The CDR3 spans 15 residues. Germline assignment: CDR1 SGHRS and CDR2 YFSETQ. V shed 7 bases and J 6 bases; nucleotides not matched to a gene: 9. CDR3 sequence reads: CASSVQGQGANEQFF. For the CDR3, the DNA is TGCGCCAGCTCGGTCCAAGGACAGGGGGCCAATGAGCAGTTCTTC.